A single sample gave rise to the 13 T cell receptor beta chains below, sequenced in a study of T cell clonality in common variable immunodeficiency. Findings of the study overall: Fewer deletions and N-nucleotide insertions were reportedly seen in common variable immunodeficiency TCR beta sequences.

Their recognized antigens are unknown. Assay used: immunoSEQ multiplex PCR; TCRdb lists only in-frame clones, some missing. The repertoire yields 15,000 to 20,000 clones, none seen only once; the top ten contain 14%. The sequencing sample was made of peripheral blood mononuclear cells. The source of these receptors is a human donor with common variable immunodeficiency.

This clone was recorded at least ten times. The read gets to within 3 residues of the CDR3 end, and the germline J gene fills in the rest. The chain uses TRBV6-1 and TRBJ1-1, with unresolved D. V lost 2 bases to trimming and J lost 1 base, with 11 bases between them. The CDR3 is made up of 15 amino acids. Germline V gene data show CDR1 as MNHNS and CDR2 as SASEGT. This CDR3 is CASSERAGGNTEAFF. The CDR3 bases that were read are TGTGCCAGCAGTGAAAGGGCAGGTGGGAACACTGAA.

This clone was observed a handful of times. CDR3 bases read: TGTGCCAGCTCCCCTCTCACGCCAGAAACGAGCACAGATACG. This sequence encodes CASSPLTPETSTDT. From start to end, the CDR3 is CASSPLTPETSTDTQYF. The chain couples TRBV18 to TRBJ2-3; D remains ambiguous. The read comes to an end 3 residues before the CDR3 does, leaving the germline J gene to fill in the end. This CDR3 comprises 17 residues. Germline CDR1 and CDR2: KGHSH and LQKENI. V was pared by 6 bases and J by 0 bases, with 19 bases between.

A word on this clone: The CDR3 is cut off 3 residues early in the read; its end comes from the germline J gene. The rearrangement uses TRBV19 and TRBJ2-5, with 8 positions matching TRBD1. Trimming at V came to 4 bases and at J to 5 bases, leaving 6 bases not matched to a gene. In germline, CDR1 is LNHDA, CDR2 SQIVND (reference sequence). The CDR3 covers 14 residues. The CDR3 region is CASSRTGTMETQYF. CDR3 DNA (partial): TGTGCCAGTAGTAGGACAGGGACCATGGAGACC.

This clone has only a few counts. The read ends 3 residues shy of where the CDR3 ends; the end is completed using the germline J gene. The chain links TRBV20-1 to TRBJ2-3; D not resolved. Between the trimmed V and J ends, which lost 3 bases and 0 bases, there was a span of 7 bases. The CDR3 runs to 13 residues. Germline V lookup: CDR1 DFQATT, CDR2 SNEGSKA (reference sequence). CDR3 bases read: TGCAGTGCTAGCACTCCTAGCACAGATACG. Translation gives CSASTPSTDT. The entire CDR3 protein reads CSASTPSTDTQYF.

With respect to this clone: The read falls 3 residues short of the CDR3 end, and the missing part is taken from the germline J gene. The rearrangement links TRBV2 to TRBJ1-6; 9 nucleotides match TRBD1. In germline, CDR1 is SNHLY, CDR2 FYNNEI. J lost 7 bases, V lost 8 bases, and 9 bases had no gene match. CDR3 length equals 15 residues. CDR3 bases read: TGTGCCAGCGTCCGGGACAGGGACTGGAATTCACCC. Residues: CASVRDRDWNSP. The entire CDR3 protein reads CASVRDRDWNSPLHF. The full variable domain, completed using reference TRBV2 and TRBJ1-6, is EPEVTQTPSHQVTQMGQEVILRCVPISNHLYFYWYRQILGQKVEFLVSFYNNEISEKSEIFDDQFSVERPDGSNFTLKIRSTKLEDSAMYFCASVRDRDWNSPLHFGNGTRLTVT.

This clone is medium-sized. The read halts 3 residues ahead of the CDR3 end, with the missing end drawn from the germline J gene. The V and J genes are TRBV29-1 and TRBJ1-1; D gene uncertain. Trimming shortened V by 5 bases and J by 0 bases, and 10 bases separated the two germline ends. Germline CDR1 and CDR2: SQVTM and ANQGSEA. This CDR3 is 13 amino acids long. The CDR3 bases that were read are TGCAGCGTTCTCCAGCGCATGAACACTGAA. It translates to CSVLQRMNTE. The full CDR3 protein is CSVLQRMNTEAFF.

The CDR3 is CASSPGLNTDTQYF. The CDR3 bases that were read are TGTGCCAGCTCACCGGGACTTAACACAGATACG. The V gene is TRBV18, the J gene TRBJ2-3; maybe TRBD2 (6 bases). The missing CDR3 end, 3 residues past where the read stops, is filled in from the germline J gene. V lost 3 bases, J lost 2 bases, and 9 bases lay in between. The CDR3 is made up of 14 amino acids. Germline CDR1 is KGHSH and CDR2 is LQKENI.

In this sample, this clone turned up a few times. Coverage ceases 3 residues before the CDR3 finishes, and the germline J gene fills in the end. The chain carries TRBV7-7 and TRBJ1-6, with a possible D match to TRBD1 (6 bases). This CDR3 comprises 15 residues. Trimming took off 1 base at V and 6 bases at J, with 10 bases between the two ends. Germline CDR1 and CDR2: SSHAT and FNYEAQ (reference sequence). Incomplete CDR3 DNA: TGTGCCAGCAGCTTAGAGGGGGTCCGTAATTCACCC. Translation: CASSLEGVRNSP. The full CDR3 is CASSLEGVRNSPLHF. The whole variable domain, filled in from reference TRBV7-7 and TRBJ1-6, reads GAGVSQSPRYKVTKRGQDVTLRCDPISSHATLYWYQQALGQGPEFLTYFNYEAQPDKSGLPSDRFSAERPEGSISTLTIQRTEQRDSAMYRCASSLEGVRNSPLHFGNGTRLTVT.

Points on this clone: The CDR3 goes on 3 residues after the read ends, and that part is filled in from the germline J gene. V is TRBV19 and J is TRBJ2-5; 12 bases match TRBD2. V shed 2 bases and J 2 bases; nucleotides not matched to a gene: 3. The CDR3 runs 16 residues. Per germline, CDR1 LNHDA and CDR2 SQIVND (reference sequence). CDR3 bases read: TGTGCCAGTAGTATATCGACTAGCGGGGGACAAGAGACC. Translated: CASSISTSGGQET. In full, the CDR3 reads CASSISTSGGQETQYF.

This clone appeared many times. The read ends 3 residues early relative to the CDR3; the germline J gene fills the gap. J is TRBJ2-3 and V is TRBV7-3; no definite D call. This CDR3 is built from 13 residues. V gave up 2 bases and J gave up 3 bases, with 6 bases separating them. From germline, CDR1 is SGHTA and CDR2 FQGTGA. CDR3 DNA, as far as it was read: TGTGCCAGCAGCTTACAGGAAACAGATACG. Translated, it gives CASSLQETDT. The CDR3 in full is CASSLQETDTQYF.

This clone was counted a few times. Read coverage stops 3 residues before the CDR3 terminus; the germline J gene supplies the remainder. This chain joins TRBV11-3 and TRBJ1-3; 8 nucleotides line up with TRBD1. Germline trimming cut 0 bases from V and 7 bases from J; bases unmatched to any gene: 5. This CDR3 spans 15 amino acids. CDR1 SGHNT and CDR2 YENEEA come from the germline V gene. The covered CDR3 bases are TGTGCCAGCAGCTTAGAACAGGGGGTAAGCAACACC. Its protein is CASSLEQGVSNT. The whole CDR3 sequence is CASSLEQGVSNTIYF.

This clone was seen more than once but under ten times. The CDR3 end is not reached by the read, which stops 3 residues before it; the germline J gene fills it in. The chain joins TRBV7-9 to TRBJ1-1, with 7 bases identical to TRBD1. CDR3 length equals 13 residues. V shed 4 bases and J 1 base; nucleotides not matched to a gene: 0. Germline V gene data show CDR1 as SEHNR and CDR2 as FQNEAQ (reference sequence). The CDR3 loop is CASSWTGNTEAFF. The CDR3 DNA, read in part, is TGTGCCAGCAGCTGGACAGGGAACACTGAA.

This clone was recorded many times. The read ends 3 residues before the CDR3 terminus; that terminus is restored from the germline J gene. The J gene is TRBJ1-5, the V gene TRBV5-5, with TRBD1 as a possible D gene (6 bases). The V and J ends lost 5 bases and 2 bases respectively, with 11 bases between them. Germline V CDR1 and CDR2: SGHKS, YYEKEE (reference sequence). The CDR3 contains 14 residues. CDR3 residues: CASSQGGGNQPQHF. The sequenced CDR3 bases are TGTGCCAGCAGTCAAGGGGGAGGCAATCAGCCC.